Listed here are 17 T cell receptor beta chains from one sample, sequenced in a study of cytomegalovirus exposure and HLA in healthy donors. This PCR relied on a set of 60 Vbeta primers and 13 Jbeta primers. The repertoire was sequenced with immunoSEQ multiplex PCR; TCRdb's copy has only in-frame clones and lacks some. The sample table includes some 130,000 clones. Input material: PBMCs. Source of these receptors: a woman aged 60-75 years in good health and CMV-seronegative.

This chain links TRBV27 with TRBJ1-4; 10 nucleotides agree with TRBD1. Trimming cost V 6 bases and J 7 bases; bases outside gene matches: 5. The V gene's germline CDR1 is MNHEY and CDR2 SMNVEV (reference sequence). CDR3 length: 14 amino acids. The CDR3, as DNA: TGTGCCAGCAGAACCGGGACAGGGGTTGAAAAACTGTTTTTT. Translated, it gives CASRTGTGVEKLFF. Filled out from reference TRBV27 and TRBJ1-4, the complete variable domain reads EAQVTQNPRYLITVTGKKLTVTCSQNMNHEYMSWYRQDPGLGLRQIYYSMNVEVTDKGDVPEGYKVSRKEKRNFPLILESPSPNQTSLYFCASRTGTGVEKLFFGSGTQLSVL.

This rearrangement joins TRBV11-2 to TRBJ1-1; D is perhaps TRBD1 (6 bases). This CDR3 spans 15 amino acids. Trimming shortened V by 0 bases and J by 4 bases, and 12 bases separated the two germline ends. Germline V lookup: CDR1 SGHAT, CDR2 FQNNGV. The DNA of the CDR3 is TGTGCCAGCAGCTTAGATAGGGGGGGCGGCACTGAAGCTTTCTTT. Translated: CASSLDRGGGTEAFF.

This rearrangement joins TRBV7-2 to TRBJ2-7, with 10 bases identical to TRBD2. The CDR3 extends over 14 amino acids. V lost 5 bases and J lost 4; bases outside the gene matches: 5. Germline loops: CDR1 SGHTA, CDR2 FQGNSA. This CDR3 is CASSISSGSYEQYF. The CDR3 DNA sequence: TGTGCCAGCAGCATCTCTAGCGGGAGTTACGAGCAGTACTTC. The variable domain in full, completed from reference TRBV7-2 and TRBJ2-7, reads GAGVSQSPSNKVTEKGKDVELRCDPISGHTALYWYRQSLGQGLEFLIYFQGNSAPDKSGLPSDRFSAERTGGSVSTLTIQRTQQEDSAVYLCASSISSGSYEQYFGPGTRLTVT.

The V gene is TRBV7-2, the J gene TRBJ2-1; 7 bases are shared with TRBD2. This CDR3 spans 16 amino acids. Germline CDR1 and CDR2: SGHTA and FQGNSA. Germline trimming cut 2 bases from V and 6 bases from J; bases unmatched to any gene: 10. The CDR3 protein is CASSLSGKRLSNEQFF. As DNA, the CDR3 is TGTGCCAGCAGCTTAAGCGGGAAGAGACTCAGCAATGAGCAGTTCTTC.

CDR3 DNA sequence: TGTGCCACCGGGGGAGCGGGGACTAGCCTCGGAGGGGATACGCAGTATTTT. Amino acids: CATGGAGTSLGGDTQYF. The genes are TRBV15 and TRBJ2-3, with TRBD2 matching 9 bases. The CDR3 extends over 17 amino acids. Germline V lookup: CDR1 LNHNV, CDR2 YYDKDF (reference sequence). The V gene end was trimmed by 8 bases and the J gene end by 6 bases; junction bases not matched to a gene: 18.

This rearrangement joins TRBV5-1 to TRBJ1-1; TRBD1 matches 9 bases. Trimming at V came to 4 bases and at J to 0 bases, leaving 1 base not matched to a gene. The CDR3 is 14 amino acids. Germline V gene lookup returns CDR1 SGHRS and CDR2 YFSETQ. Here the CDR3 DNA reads TGCGCCAGCAGCGGGGACAGGGTGAACACTGAAGCTTTCTTT. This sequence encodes CASSGDRVNTEAFF.

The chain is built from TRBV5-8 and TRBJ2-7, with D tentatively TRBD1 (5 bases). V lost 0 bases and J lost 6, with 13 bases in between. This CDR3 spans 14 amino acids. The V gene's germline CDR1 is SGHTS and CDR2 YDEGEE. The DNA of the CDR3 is TGTGCCAGCAGCTTGGATCCAGGGCAGGGCGAGCAGTACTTC. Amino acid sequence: CASSLDPGQGEQYF.

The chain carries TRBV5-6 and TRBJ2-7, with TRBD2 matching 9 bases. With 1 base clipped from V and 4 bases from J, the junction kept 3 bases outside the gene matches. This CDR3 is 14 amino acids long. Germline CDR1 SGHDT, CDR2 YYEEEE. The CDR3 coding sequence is TGTGCCAGCAGCTTGTTCCTAGCGGGGTACGAGCAGTACTTC. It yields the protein CASSLFLAGYEQYF.

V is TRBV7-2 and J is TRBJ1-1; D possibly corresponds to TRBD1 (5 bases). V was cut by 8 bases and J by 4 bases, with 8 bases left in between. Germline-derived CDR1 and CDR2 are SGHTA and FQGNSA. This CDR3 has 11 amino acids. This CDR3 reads CASRGGTEAFF. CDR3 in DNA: TGTGCCAGCCGGGGGGGCACTGAAGCTTTCTTT.

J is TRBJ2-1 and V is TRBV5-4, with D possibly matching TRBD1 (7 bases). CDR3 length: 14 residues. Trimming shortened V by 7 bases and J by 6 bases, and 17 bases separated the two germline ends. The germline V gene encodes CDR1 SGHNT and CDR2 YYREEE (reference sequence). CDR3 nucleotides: TGTGCCAGCTTAGATAACAGGGGAGGCAATGAGCAGTTCTTC. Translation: CASLDNRGGNEQFF. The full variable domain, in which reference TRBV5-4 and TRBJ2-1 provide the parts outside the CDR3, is ETGVTQSPTHLIKTRGQQVTLRCSSQSGHNTVSWYQQALGQGPQFIFQYYREEENGRGNFPPRFSGLQFPNYSSELNVNALELDDSALYLCASLDNRGGNEQFFGPGTRLTVL.

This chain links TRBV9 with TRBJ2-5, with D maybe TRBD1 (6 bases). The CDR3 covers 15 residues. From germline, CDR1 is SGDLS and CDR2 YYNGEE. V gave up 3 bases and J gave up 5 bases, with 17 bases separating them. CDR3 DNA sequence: TGTGCCAGCAGCGCCTTCCCGGCAGGGGAGGAGACCCAGTACTTC. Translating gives CASSAFPAGEETQYF.

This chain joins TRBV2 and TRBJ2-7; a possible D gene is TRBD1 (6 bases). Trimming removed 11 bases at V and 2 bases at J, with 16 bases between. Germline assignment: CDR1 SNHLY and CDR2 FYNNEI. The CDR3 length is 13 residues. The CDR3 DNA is TGTGCCTCAGATCTCGGACAGACCTACGAGCAGTACTTC. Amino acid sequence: CASDLGQTYEQYF.

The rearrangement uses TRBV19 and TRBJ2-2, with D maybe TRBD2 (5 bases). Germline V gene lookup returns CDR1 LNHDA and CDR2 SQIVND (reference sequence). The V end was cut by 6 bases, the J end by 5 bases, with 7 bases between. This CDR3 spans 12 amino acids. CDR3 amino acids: CASRTGTGELFF. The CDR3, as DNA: TGTGCCAGTAGAACGGGGACCGGGGAGCTGTTTTTT.

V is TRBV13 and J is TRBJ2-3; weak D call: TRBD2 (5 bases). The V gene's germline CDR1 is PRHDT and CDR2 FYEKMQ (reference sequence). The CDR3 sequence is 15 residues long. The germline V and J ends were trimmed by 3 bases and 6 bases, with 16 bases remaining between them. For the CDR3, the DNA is TGTGCCAGCAGCTTTGGGGTTAGCGTGCAGGATACGCAGTATTTT. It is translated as CASSFGVSVQDTQYF.

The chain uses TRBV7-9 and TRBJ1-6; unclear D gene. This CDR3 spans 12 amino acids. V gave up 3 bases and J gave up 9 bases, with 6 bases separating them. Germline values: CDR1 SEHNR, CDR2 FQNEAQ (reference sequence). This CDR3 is CASSLGVSPLHF. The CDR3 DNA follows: TGTGCCAGCAGCTTGGGAGTTTCACCCCTCCACTTT. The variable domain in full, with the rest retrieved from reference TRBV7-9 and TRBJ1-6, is DTGVSQNPRHKITKRGQNVTFRCDPISEHNRLYWYRQTLGQGPEFLTYFQNEAQLEKSRLLSDRFSAERPKGSFSTLEIQRTEQGDSAMYLCASSLGVSPLHFGNGTRLTVT.

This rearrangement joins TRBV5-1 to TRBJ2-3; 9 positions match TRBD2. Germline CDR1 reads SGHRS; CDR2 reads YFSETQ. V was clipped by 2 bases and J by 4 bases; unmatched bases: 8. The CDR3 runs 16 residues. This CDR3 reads CASSFSIAGGSDTQYF. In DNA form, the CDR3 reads TGCGCCAGCAGCTTTTCGATTGCGGGGGGGTCAGATACGCAGTATTTT.

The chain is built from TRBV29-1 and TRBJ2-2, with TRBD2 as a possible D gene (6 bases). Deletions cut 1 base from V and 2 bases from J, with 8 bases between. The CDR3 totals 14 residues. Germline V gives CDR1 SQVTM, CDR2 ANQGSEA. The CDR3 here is CSVEGGDNTGELFF. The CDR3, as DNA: TGCAGCGTTGAAGGGGGGGATAACACCGGGGAGCTGTTTTTT.